These T cell receptor beta chains were read from a single sample in a study of cytomegalovirus exposure and HLA in healthy donors. Sequenced by immunoSEQ multiplex PCR; TCRdb stores in-frame clones only, minus some. The sample lists 52,000 or so clones; roughly 80% were seen once. Material for sequencing was PBMCs. The receptors here all came from a woman aged 40 to 49 in good health and CMV-seropositive. Each CDR3 is given with its conserved first and last residue. Each record gives: D gene, J gene, V gene, clone size, CDR3 protein, CDR3 DNA. D genes are given only for firm matches. Not all rows give a size; the values are once, few, many and, for expanded clones, a class.

.,TRBJ1-5,TRBV2,.,CASSVHTGTHPDSNQPQHF,TGTGCCAGCAGTGTCCATACCGGGACACACCCCGATAGCAATCAGCCCCAGCATTTT
TRBD2,TRBJ2-5,TRBV4-1,.,CASSQEGLAGRETQYF,TGCGCCAGCAGCCAAGAGGGACTAGCGGGGCGGGAGACCCAGTACTTC
TRBD1,TRBJ1-4,TRBV7-9,few,CASSLARGQAPNEKLFF,TGTGCCAGCAGCTTAGCCCGAGGACAGGCGCCTAATGAAAAACTGTTTTTT
TRBD1,TRBJ1-1,TRBV11-3,.,CASSSGTGEAFF,TGTGCCAGCAGCTCCGGGACAGGGGAAGCTTTCTTT
TRBD1,TRBJ2-3,TRBV14,.,CASSQDQGAIDTQYF,TGTGCCAGCAGCCAAGACCAGGGGGCTATAGATACGCAGTATTTT
.,TRBJ2-5,TRBV9,.,CASSPSLGAGEETQYF,TGTGCCAGCAGCCCCTCTTTGGGGGCGGGCGAAGAGACCCAGTACTTC
.,TRBJ1-1,TRBV7-9,.,CASSFGTTEAFF,TGTGCCAGCAGTTTCGGGACAACTGAAGCTTTCTTT
.,TRBJ2-5,TRBV5-1,.,CASSMKDRQETQYF,TGCGCCAGCAGCATGAAGGACAGACAAGAGACCCAGTACTTC
.,TRBJ2-7,TRBV29-1,.,CSVGDGFPYEQYF,TGCAGCGTTGGAGATGGCTTCCCGTACGAGCAGTACTTC
TRBD1,TRBJ1-4,TRBV5-1,.,CASSLGSRTGDEKLFF,TGCGCCAGCAGCTTGGGGTCTCGGACAGGTGACGAAAAACTGTTTTTT
.,TRBJ2-7,TRBV20-1,few,CSAPHGTEQYF,TGCAGTGCCCCGCACGGTACGGAGCAGTACTTC
.,TRBJ1-6,TRBV27,.,CASSRHPPNSPLHF,TGTGCCAGCAGTCGACATCCACCTAATTCACCCCTCCACTTT
TRBD2,TRBJ2-2,TRBV7-2,.,CASHAGGAGGELFF,TGTGCCAGCCATGCCGGGGGGGCGGGCGGGGAGCTGTTTTTT
.,TRBJ2-7,TRBV5-4,.,CASSPIDRPYEQYF,TGTGCCAGCAGTCCAATTGACAGACCCTACGAGCAGTACTTC
.,TRBJ1-1,TRBV5-4,.,CASSWGGTEAFF,TGTGCCAGCAGCTGGGGCGGGACGGAAGCTTTCTTT
.,TRBJ2-5,TRBV18,.,CASSPGPTETQYF,TGTGCCAGCTCACCGGGGCCGACCGAGACCCAGTACTTC
TRBD2,TRBJ2-1,TRBV7-2,.,CASSPGGVVNEQFF,TGTGCCAGCAGCCCCGGGGGGGTTGTCAATGAGCAGTTCTTC
.,TRBJ2-7,TRBV15,.,CATSRDNGRGRYEQYF,TGTGCCACCAGCAGAGATAATGGGCGGGGCAGGTACGAGCAGTACTTC
TRBD2,TRBJ2-5,TRBV6-5,.,CASSRGGKETQYF,TGTGCCAGCAGCCGGGGGGGCAAGGAGACCCAGTACTTC
TRBD1,TRBJ1-1,TRBV29-1,.,CSGGKDRGNTEAFF,TGCAGCGGGGGGAAGGACAGGGGAAACACTGAAGCTTTCTTT
.,TRBJ2-7,TRBV6-1,few,CASSEPSNGGVEQYF,TGTGCCAGCAGTGAACCATCAAATGGGGGCGTCGAGCAGTACTTC
TRBD2,TRBJ2-1,TRBV25-1,.,CASSVASGNNEQFF,TGTGCCAGCAGTGTGGCTAGCGGGAACAATGAGCAGTTCTTC
TRBD1,TRBJ2-1,TRBV7-6,.,CASSQVASGGGEQFF,TGTGCCAGCAGCCAGGTGGCCTCAGGGGGCGGTGAGCAGTTCTTC
.,TRBJ2-6,TRBV5-6,.,CASNRASGANVLTF,TGTGCCAGCAACAGAGCCTCTGGGGCCAACGTCCTGACTTTC
.,TRBJ1-4,TRBV5-8,.,CASSHRVPNREKLFF,TGTGCCAGCAGCCACAGGGTCCCAAACCGGGAAAAACTGTTTTTT
TRBD1,TRBJ1-1,TRBV4-3,.,CASSPDRENTEAFF,TGCGCCAGCAGCCCGGACAGGGAGAACACTGAAGCTTTCTTT
.,TRBJ1-6,TRBV10-2,.,CASSESAGRYNSPLHF,TGCGCCAGCAGTGAGTCGGCGGGCCGATACAATTCACCCCTCCACTTT
.,TRBJ1-1,TRBV10-1,.,CASSVSRVNTEAFF,TGCGCCAGCAGTGTGAGCAGGGTGAACACTGAAGCTTTCTTT
TRBD2,TRBJ2-7,TRBV9,.,CASSVGGGLHYEQYF,TGTGCCAGCAGCGTAGGGGGAGGGTTACACTACGAGCAGTACTTC
.,TRBJ1-1,TRBV18,.,CASSPPRGGGNTEAFF,TGTGCCAGCTCACCACCGCGGGGCGGGGGGAACACTGAAGCTTTCTTT
.,TRBJ2-3,TRBV2,.,CASSSGQPRGTDTQYF,TGTGCCAGCAGTTCTGGACAGCCGCGTGGCACAGATACGCAGTATTTT
TRBD1,TRBJ1-2,TRBV5-1,.,CASSVGTVYGYTF,TGCGCCAGCAGCGTCGGGACAGTTTATGGCTACACCTTC
TRBD1,TRBJ1-2,TRBV7-2,.,CASSPDRGYYGYTF,TGTGCCAGCAGCCCCGACAGGGGATACTATGGCTACACCTTC
TRBD2,TRBJ2-3,TRBV5-8,.,CASSIGTSGDTDTQYF,TGTGCCAGCAGCATCGGGACTAGCGGAGACACAGATACGCAGTATTTT
TRBD1,TRBJ1-1,TRBV6-5,few,CASSRGQGDTEAFF,TGTGCCAGCAGCCGAGGACAGGGGGACACTGAAGCTTTCTTT
.,TRBJ2-3,TRBV5-1,.,CASSLGTVTDTQYF,TGCGCCAGCAGCTTGGGGACAGTCACAGATACGCAGTATTTT
.,TRBJ2-3,TRBV6-5,.,CASRSGGRGDTQYF,TGTGCCAGCAGATCGGGGGGCCGTGGAGATACGCAGTATTTT
TRBD2,TRBJ2-3,TRBV4-3,.,CASSRDRTSGGNTQYF,TGCGCCAGCAGCCGCGATAGGACTAGCGGAGGGAATACGCAGTATTTT
TRBD1,TRBJ1-2,TRBV29-1,.,CSVEQGGFGYTF,TGCAGCGTCGAGCAGGGGGGATTTGGCTACACCTTC
TRBD1,TRBJ1-1,TRBV15,.,CATSRDPPPGTGDTEAFF,TGTGCCACCAGCAGAGATCCTCCGCCCGGGACAGGGGACACTGAAGCTTTCTTT
.,TRBJ1-5,TRBV6-1,.,CASTETGKQPQHF,TGTGCCAGCACCGAAACAGGGAAACAGCCCCAGCATTTT
.,TRBJ1-2,TRBV23-1,.,CASAPGQANGYTF,TGCGCCAGCGCCCCTGGGCAGGCTAATGGCTACACCTTC
.,TRBJ1-2,TRBV19,.,CASSMQPRYGYTF,TGTGCCAGTAGTATGCAACCTCGGTATGGCTACACCTTC
TRBD2,TRBJ2-6,TRBV7-2,.,CASSSLEPGTSGYANVLTF,TGTGCCAGCAGCTCCCTAGAGCCCGGGACTAGCGGTTATGCCAACGTCCTGACTTTC
.,TRBJ1-2,TRBV28,.,CASSPPVQGGNGYTF,TGTGCCAGCAGCCCCCCAGTGCAGGGAGGAAATGGCTACACCTTC
TRBD1,TRBJ1-5,TRBV7-9,.,CASSSARTGDNQPQHF,TGTGCCAGCAGTTCCGCCAGGACAGGGGACAATCAGCCCCAGCATTTT
.,TRBJ1-2,TRBV5-1,.,CASSLRGANGYYGYTF,TGCGCCAGCAGCTTGCGGGGGGCGAATGGGTACTATGGCTACACCTTC
.,TRBJ2-1,TRBV20-1,.,CSASQYNEQFF,TGCAGTGCTAGCCAATACAATGAGCAGTTCTTC
.,TRBJ1-5,TRBV18,once,CASSSLAGLEPQHF,TGTGCCAGCTCATCCCTCGCAGGGTTGGAGCCCCAGCATTTT
.,TRBJ2-7,TRBV4-2,.,CASSQGPAYEQYF,TGTGCCAGCAGCCAGGGGCCCGCCTACGAGCAGTACTTC
TRBD1,TRBJ1-1,TRBV7-3,.,CASSLEGANTEAFF,TGTGCCAGCAGCTTGGAGGGGGCCAACACTGAAGCTTTCTTT
.,TRBJ1-4,TRBV27,.,CASSWEGGHEKLFF,TGTGCCAGCAGTTGGGAGGGAGGCCATGAAAAACTGTTTTTT
.,TRBJ1-1,TRBV7-6,.,CASSSNTEAFF,TGTGCCAGCAGCTCTAACACTGAAGCTTTCTTT
.,TRBJ2-3,TRBV10-1,.,CASSDLPGGTDTQYF,TGCGCCAGCAGTGACCTACCGGGGGGCACAGATACGCAGTATTTT
.,TRBJ2-3,TRBV5-6,.,CASSPGGSGDTQYF,TGTGCCAGCAGCCCCGGTGGGTCGGGGGATACGCAGTATTTT
TRBD2,TRBJ2-1,TRBV4-1,.,CASSQDGGLAGGLGNEQFF,TGCGCCAGCAGCCAAGATGGAGGGCTAGCGGGGGGGCTGGGCAATGAGCAGTTCTTC
TRBD2,TRBJ2-3,TRBV2,once,CASSESPVLAGGTSTDTQYF,TGTGCCAGCAGTGAGTCCCCTGTGCTAGCGGGGGGGACTAGCACAGATACGCAGTATTTT
.,TRBJ1-1,TRBV30,.,CACTGQPNTEAFF,TGTGCCTGTACGGGACAACCGAACACTGAAGCTTTCTTT